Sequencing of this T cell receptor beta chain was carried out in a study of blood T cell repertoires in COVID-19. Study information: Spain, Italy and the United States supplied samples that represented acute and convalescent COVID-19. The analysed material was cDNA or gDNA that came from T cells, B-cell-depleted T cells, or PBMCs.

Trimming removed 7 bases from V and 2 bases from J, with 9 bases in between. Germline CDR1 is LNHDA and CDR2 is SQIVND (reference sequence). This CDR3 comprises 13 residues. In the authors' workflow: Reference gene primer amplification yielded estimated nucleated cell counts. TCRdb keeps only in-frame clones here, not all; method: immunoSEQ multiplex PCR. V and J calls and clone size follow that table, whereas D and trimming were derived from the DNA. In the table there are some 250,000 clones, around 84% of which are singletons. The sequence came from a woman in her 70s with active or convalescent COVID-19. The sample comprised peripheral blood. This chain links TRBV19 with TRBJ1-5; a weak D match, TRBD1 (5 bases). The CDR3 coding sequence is TGTGCCAGTAATCCGGGGGGCAATCAGCCCCAGCATTTT. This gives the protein CASNPGGNQPQHF.